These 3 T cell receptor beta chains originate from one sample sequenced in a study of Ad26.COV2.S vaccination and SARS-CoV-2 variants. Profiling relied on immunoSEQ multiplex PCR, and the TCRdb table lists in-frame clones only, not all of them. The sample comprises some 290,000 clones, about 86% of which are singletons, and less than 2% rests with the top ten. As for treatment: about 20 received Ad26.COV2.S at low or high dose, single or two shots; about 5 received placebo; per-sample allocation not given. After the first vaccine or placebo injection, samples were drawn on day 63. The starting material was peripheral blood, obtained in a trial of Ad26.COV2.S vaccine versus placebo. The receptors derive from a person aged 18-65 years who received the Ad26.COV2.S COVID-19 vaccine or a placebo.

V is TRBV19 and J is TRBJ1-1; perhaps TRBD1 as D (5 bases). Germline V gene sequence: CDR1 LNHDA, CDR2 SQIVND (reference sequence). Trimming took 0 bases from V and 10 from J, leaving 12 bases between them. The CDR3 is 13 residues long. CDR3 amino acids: CASSIEMGVGAFF. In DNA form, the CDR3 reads TGTGCCAGTAGTATAGAGATGGGGGTTGGAGCTTTCTTT.

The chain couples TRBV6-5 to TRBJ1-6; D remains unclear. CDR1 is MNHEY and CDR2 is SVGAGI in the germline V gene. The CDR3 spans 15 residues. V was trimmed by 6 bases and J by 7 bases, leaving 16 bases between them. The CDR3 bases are TGTGCCAGCAGCCCCAGTCCTCGTGGAAATTCACCCCTCCACTTT. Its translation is CASSPSPRGNSPLHF.

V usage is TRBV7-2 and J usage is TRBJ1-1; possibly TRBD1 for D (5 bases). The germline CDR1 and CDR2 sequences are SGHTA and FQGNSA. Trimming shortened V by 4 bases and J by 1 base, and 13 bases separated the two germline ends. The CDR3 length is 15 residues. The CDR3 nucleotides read TGTGCCAGCAGCTGGTGGGGACGCGGGAACACTGAAGCTTTCTTT. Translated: CASSWWGRGNTEAFF.